The TCR beta chain under discussion was sequenced for a study of blood T cell repertoires in COVID-19. Study-wide context: Samples taken during acute and convalescent COVID-19 were collected in the United States, Italy and Spain. PBMCs, B-cell-depleted T cells, or T cells were the source of the cDNA or gDNA that made up the material.

In the study's own analysis: Amplifying reference gene primers gave estimates of nucleated cell counts. TCRdb's copy holds only in-frame clones and misses some; the assay was immunoSEQ multiplex PCR. Clone size and V and J calls were adopted from that table, with D and trimming inferred from the DNA. The table has just over 300,000 clones, 87% seen once. V was trimmed by 1 base and J by 3 bases, leaving 9 bases between them. This CDR3 has 14 residues. CDR1 and CDR2 (germline): MGHRA, YSYEKL. The sequence was obtained from a man aged 18 to 29 with active or convalescent COVID-19. The J gene is TRBJ1-1, the V gene TRBV4-1; maybe TRBD1 (6 bases). Sequencing input: peripheral blood. The DNA of the CDR3 is TGCGCCAGCAGCCAAGTACACAGGGACACTGAAGCTTTCTTT. This sequence encodes CASSQVHRDTEAFF.